Only one count was recorded for the clone carrying this T cell receptor (beta chain). Its target is not known. This entry belongs to a study of cytomegalovirus exposure and HLA in healthy donors. Whole-study context: When 398 donors were genotyped, more than 70% of them were found to fall in the Caucasian-associated ancestry cluster.

Both 60 Vbeta primers and 13 Jbeta primers went into the PCR. Sequencing was performed with immunoSEQ multiplex PCR; in TCRdb, only in-frame clones are kept and a portion is missing. The top ten hold about 13% of the sample, which has 150,000 to 160,000 clones, about 80% seen once. Study-wide results and limits: Most of the TCR beta V segments (in an earlier analysis) were productive either about 90% or about 30% of the time. The Asian-associated ancestry cluster reportedly had fewer N-insertions than the 666-donor mean in a later analysis. When a later analysis compared HLA-associated TCR beta chains with equally common others, the HLA-associated chains turned out to be more clonally expanded and to have lower generation probabilities.

Sequencing was carried out using PBMCs. The TCR comes from a young man in good health and CMV-seropositive.

CDR3 in amino acids: CTSSQRTSLRDTQYF. Written as DNA, the CDR3 is TGCACCAGCAGCCAACGGACTAGCCTGAGGGATACGCAGTATTTT. The chain combines TRBV1 with TRBJ2-3; the table's D call of TRBD2 was not tested on the DNA. TRBV1 is described as a pseudogene. This CDR3 has 15 residues.